This T cell receptor (beta chain) was captured in a study of T cells in lung cancer brain metastases. At the level of the study: Tobacco use history was present in most of the 20 patients, median 40 pack-years. Study results and limitations: Effects of preoperative corticosteroids on T cell infiltration in brain metastases could not be controlled.

Exclusion applied to any patient with a history of multiple malignancies. Between about 2.24 and 4.92 ug genomic DNA went in, equal for pairs. Only in-frame clones appear in the TCRdb table, and some are missing; sequencing was by immunoSEQ multiplex PCR. This repertoire shows around 2,300 clones, about 92% found once; its top ten account for 3.4%. Turning to this clone: What it binds is unknown.

This TCR was sampled from a man aged 65-85 years with non-small cell lung cancer. Sequenced sample: tumor tissue from the primary lung tumor.

CDR3 DNA: TGTGCCAGCAGTGCCGGATCTTGGGGTTTAAATGAAAAACTGTTTTTT. It codes for CASSAGSWGLNEKLFF. This chain connects TRBV25-1 to TRBJ1-4, with D unclear. CDR1 is MGHDK, CDR2 SYGVNS, per germline. Trimming cost V 4 bases and J 5 bases, with 17 bases left between them. CDR3 length: 16 residues.